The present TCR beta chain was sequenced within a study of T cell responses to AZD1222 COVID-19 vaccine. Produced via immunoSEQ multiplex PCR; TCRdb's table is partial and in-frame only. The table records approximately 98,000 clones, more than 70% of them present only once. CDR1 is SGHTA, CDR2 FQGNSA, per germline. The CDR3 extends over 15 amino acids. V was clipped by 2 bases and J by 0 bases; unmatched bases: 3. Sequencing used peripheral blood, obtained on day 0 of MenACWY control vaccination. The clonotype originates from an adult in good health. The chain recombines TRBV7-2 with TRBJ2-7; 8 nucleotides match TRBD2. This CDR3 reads CASSLRGGSSYEQYF. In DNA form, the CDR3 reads TGTGCCAGCAGCTTACGGGGGGGGAGCTCCTACGAGCAGTACTTC.